This T cell receptor (beta chain) was identified during a study of blood T cell repertoires in COVID-19. The CDR3 covers 14 residues. Germline V CDR1 and CDR2: SGHKS, YYEKEE (reference sequence). Deletions cut 2 bases from V and 2 bases from J, with 10 bases between. Data came from immunoSEQ multiplex PCR; TCRdb stores just in-frame clones and leaves some out. This table holds 250,000 to 400,000 clones, about 85% found once. A case of COVID-19 had been met by exposed participants within 2 weeks before study entry. The receptor's source is a woman aged 25 to 45 who had been exposed to COVID-19. The chain joins TRBV5-5 to TRBJ1-2; a weak D match, TRBD1 (6 bases). Sequenced sample: PBMCs or T cells enriched from blood (not recorded which). The CDR3 DNA follows: TGTGCCAGCAGCTTTGCGACAGGAAACTATGGCTACACCTTC. Residues: CASSFATGNYGYTF.